The rows below give T cell receptor beta chains drawn from one sample of a study of identical twins. Via MiXCR, TCRdb re-called the 5' RACE reads, giving one row per CDR3 protein. The sample records approximately 680,000 distinct CDR3 sequences, just over 7% being singletons. These data are also associated with another study on yellow fever vaccine responses in identical twins.

Specimen: PBMCs. These receptors came from a woman younger than 30 in good health. Each CDR3 is given with its conserved first and last residue. The D gene is left open where the match is weak. The listing skips clone size in some rows; elsewhere it reads once, few, many or a size class.

d_gene | j_gene | abundance | v_gene | CDR3aa | CDR3nt
TRBD1 | TRBJ2-1 | few | TRBV5-1 | CASSRGGTGNRNEQFF | TGCGCCAGCAGCCGAGGGGGGACAGGGAATCGGAATGAGCAGTTCTTC
NA | TRBJ2-2 | many | TRBV20-1 | CSARGGGSGTGELFF | TGCAGTGCTAGGGGGGGCGGGAGTGGGACCGGGGAGCTGTTTTTT
TRBD2 | TRBJ2-7 | NA | TRBV10-3 | CAISGTSGSYEQYF | TGTGCCATCAGCGGGACTAGCGGCTCCTACGAGCAGTACTTC
NA | TRBJ2-2 | many | TRBV5-1 | CASSLDRVPGELFF | TGCGCCAGCAGCTTGGACAGGGTTCCCGGGGAGCTGTTTTTT
TRBD2 | TRBJ2-3 | many | TRBV20-1 | CSASRAGVADTQYF | TGCAGTGCCAGTCGAGCGGGAGTGGCAGATACGCAGTATTTT
TRBD2 | TRBJ2-1 | NA | TRBV20-1 | CSARGLAGDYNEQFF | TGCAGTGCTAGAGGACTAGCGGGGGACTACAATGAGCAGTTCTTC
NA | TRBJ1-1 | many | TRBV12-3/TRBV12-4 | CASSFNQGGGGTEAFF | TGTGCCAGCAGTTTTAATCAAGGGGGAGGAGGGACTGAAGCTTTCTTT
NA | TRBJ2-1 | NA | TRBV24-1 | CATSDRGSSYNEQFF | TGTGCCACCAGTGATAGGGGTAGCTCCTACAATGAGCAGTTCTTC
TRBD1 | TRBJ2-2 | NA | TRBV12-3/TRBV12-4 | CASRDRDRDFGELFF | TGTGCCAGCAGGGACCGGGACAGGGACTTCGGGGAGCTGTTTTTT
TRBD2 | TRBJ2-7 | few | TRBV11-3 | CASSLRLAGEPFYEQYF | TGTGCCAGCAGCTTGAGACTAGCGGGAGAACCCTTCTACGAGCAGTACTTC
NA | TRBJ2-7 | many | TRBV6-2/TRBV6-3 | CASSRSRQQGETYEQYF | TGTGCCAGCAGCCGTTCCCGCCAACAGGGAGAGACCTACGAGCAGTACTTC
NA | TRBJ2-6 | NA | TRBV11-1 | CASSKSVGVLAGANVLTF | TGTGCCAGCAGCAAAAGTGTAGGGGTGCTAGCTGGGGCCAACGTCCTGACTTTC
NA | TRBJ2-1 | NA | TRBV27 | CASSFGATNEQFF | TGTGCCAGCAGTTTCGGGGCCACGAATGAGCAGTTCTTC
NA | TRBJ1-1 | NA | TRBV20-1 | CSARENSMNTEAFF | TGCAGTGCTAGAGAAAACAGCATGAACACTGAAGCTTTCTTT
NA | TRBJ2-1 | few | TRBV12-3/TRBV12-4 | CASSETQGYNEQFF | TGTGCCAGCAGTGAGACGCAGGGTTACAATGAGCAGTTCTTC
NA | TRBJ1-5 | many | TRBV10-3 | CAISSRQGRDGNQPQHF | TGTGCCATCAGCAGCAGGCAGGGTCGGGACGGCAATCAGCCCCAGCATTTT
NA | TRBJ2-1 | many | TRBV6-4 | CASSEVQSSYNEQFF | TGTGCCAGCAGTGAAGTCCAAAGCTCCTACAATGAGCAGTTCTTC
NA | TRBJ2-3 | many | TRBV11-2 | CASSLVVDTQYF | TGTGCCAGCAGCTTAGTAGTGGATACGCAGTATTTT
NA | TRBJ2-3 | many | TRBV6-1 | CASSEEPASTDTQYF | TGTGCCAGCAGTGAAGAACCGGCTAGCACAGATACGCAGTATTTT
NA | TRBJ2-1 | NA | TRBV10-3 | CAISADGNEQFF | TGTGCCATCAGCGCGGATGGGAATGAGCAGTTCTTC
NA | TRBJ2-6 | NA | TRBV12-3/TRBV12-4 | CASSFWGHRPSSGANVLTF | TGTGCCAGCAGTTTTTGGGGCCACAGACCCAGCTCTGGGGCCAACGTCCTGACTTTC
NA | TRBJ2-1 | many | TRBV18 | CASSPRSSYNEQFF | TGCGCCAGCTCCCCCCGTAGCTCCTACAATGAGCAGTTCTTC
NA | TRBJ1-2 | many | TRBV4-1 | CASSQLFDRQALYGYTF | TGCGCCAGCAGCCAGCTTTTTGACCGACAGGCTCTCTATGGCTACACCTTC
NA | TRBJ2-6 | NA | TRBV27 | CASSKGGTYSGANVLTF | TGTGCCAGCAGCAAGGGGGGAACCTACTCTGGGGCCAACGTCCTGACTTTC
NA | TRBJ1-5 | many | TRBV28 | CASSSLGGQPQHF | TGTGCCAGCAGCTCGTTAGGGGGTCAGCCCCAGCATTTT
TRBD2 | TRBJ2-3 | many | TRBV6-5 | CASSYLTSGGTDTQYF | TGTGCCAGCAGTTACCTGACTAGCGGGGGGACAGATACGCAGTATTTT
NA | TRBJ1-1 | NA | TRBV6-1 | CASTRSGRGGNTEAFF | TGTGCCAGCACTCGAAGTGGTCGCGGGGGGAACACTGAAGCTTTCTTT
NA | TRBJ2-5 | NA | TRBV19 | CASSSGTVGETQYF | TGTGCCAGTAGTAGCGGGACAGTAGGAGAGACCCAGTACTTC